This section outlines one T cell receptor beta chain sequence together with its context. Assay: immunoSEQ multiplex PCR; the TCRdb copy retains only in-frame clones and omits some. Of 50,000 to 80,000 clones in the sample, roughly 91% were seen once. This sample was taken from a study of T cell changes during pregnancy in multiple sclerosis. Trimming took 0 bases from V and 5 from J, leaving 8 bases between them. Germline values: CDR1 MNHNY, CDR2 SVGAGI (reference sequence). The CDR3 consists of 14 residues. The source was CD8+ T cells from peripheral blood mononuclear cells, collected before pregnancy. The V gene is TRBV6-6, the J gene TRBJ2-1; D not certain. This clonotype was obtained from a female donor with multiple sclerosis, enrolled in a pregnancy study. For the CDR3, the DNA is TGTGCCAGCAGTTACTCTTCCCCCGACAATGAGCAGTTCTTC. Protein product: CASSYSSPDNEQFF.